This T cell receptor beta chain derives from a study of technical replicates of blood from a few donors. The data were produced by immunoSEQ multiplex PCR, yet TCRdb's version contains in-frame clones alone and is incomplete. Altogether some 70,000 clones are present, 90% to 95% being singletons, with the ten largest covering over 3.5%. The CDR3 spans 16 residues. Germline loops: CDR1 ENHRY, CDR2 SYGVKD. Trimming took 3 bases from V and 7 from J; bases not matched to a gene: 9. V is TRBV10-3 and J is TRBJ2-1; TRBD2 matches 10 bases. Sequencing was carried out using PBMCs. This TCR derives from a human donor in good health. Some clones in this sample may be carry-over from other donors' samples. As DNA, the CDR3 is TGTGCCATCAGTGACGGGATAGCGGGAGGAACGAATGAGCAGTTCTTC. Protein: CAISDGIAGGTNEQFF.